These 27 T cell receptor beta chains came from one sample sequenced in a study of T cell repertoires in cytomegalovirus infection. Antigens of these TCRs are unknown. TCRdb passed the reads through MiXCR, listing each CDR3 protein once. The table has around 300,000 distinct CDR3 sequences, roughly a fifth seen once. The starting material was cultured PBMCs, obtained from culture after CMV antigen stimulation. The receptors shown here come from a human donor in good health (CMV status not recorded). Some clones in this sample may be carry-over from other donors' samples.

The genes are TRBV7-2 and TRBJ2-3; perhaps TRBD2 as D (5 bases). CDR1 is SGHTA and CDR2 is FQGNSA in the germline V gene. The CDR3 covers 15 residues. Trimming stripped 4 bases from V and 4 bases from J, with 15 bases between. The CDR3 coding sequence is TGTGCCAGCAGCTGGGAAGGGCGCGGGTCAGATACGCAGTATTTT. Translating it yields CASSWEGRGSDTQYF. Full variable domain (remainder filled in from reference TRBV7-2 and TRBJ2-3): GAGVSQSPSNKVTEKGKDVELRCDPISGHTALYWYRQSLGQGLEFLIYFQGNSAPDKSGLPSDRFSAERTGGSVSTLTIQRTQQEDSAVYLCASSWEGRGSDTQYFGPGTRLTVL.

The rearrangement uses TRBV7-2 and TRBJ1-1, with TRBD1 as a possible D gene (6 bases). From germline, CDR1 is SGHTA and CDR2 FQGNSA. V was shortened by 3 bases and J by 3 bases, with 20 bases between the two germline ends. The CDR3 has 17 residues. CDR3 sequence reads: CASSFPWQGRGYTEAFF. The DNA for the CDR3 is TGTGCCAGCAGCTTCCCCTGGCAGGGGCGAGGGTACACTGAAGCTTTCTTT.

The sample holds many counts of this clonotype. Written as DNA, the CDR3 is TGTGCCAGCAGCCAGGGCCCCTACGAGCAGTACGTC. It yields the protein CASSQGPYEQYV. This chain joins TRBV11-2 and TRBJ2-7; a possible D gene is TRBD1 (5 bases). CDR3 length: 12 amino acids. Trimming removed 5 bases at V and 2 bases at J, with 7 bases between. Germline V CDR1 and CDR2: SGHAT, FQNNGV.

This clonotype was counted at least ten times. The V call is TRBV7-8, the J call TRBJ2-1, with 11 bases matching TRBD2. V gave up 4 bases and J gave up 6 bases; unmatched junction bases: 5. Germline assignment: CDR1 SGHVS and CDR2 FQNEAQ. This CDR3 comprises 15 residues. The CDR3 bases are TGTGCCAGCAGCTCCCTAGCGGGAGGTTTCAATGAGCAGTTCTTC. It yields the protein CASSSLAGGFNEQFF.

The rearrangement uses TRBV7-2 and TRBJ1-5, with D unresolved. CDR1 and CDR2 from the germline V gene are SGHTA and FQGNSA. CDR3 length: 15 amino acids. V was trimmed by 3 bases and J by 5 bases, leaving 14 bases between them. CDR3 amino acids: CASSFLGAADQPQHF. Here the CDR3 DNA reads TGTGCCAGCAGCTTCCTAGGAGCTGCGGATCAGCCCCAGCATTTT.

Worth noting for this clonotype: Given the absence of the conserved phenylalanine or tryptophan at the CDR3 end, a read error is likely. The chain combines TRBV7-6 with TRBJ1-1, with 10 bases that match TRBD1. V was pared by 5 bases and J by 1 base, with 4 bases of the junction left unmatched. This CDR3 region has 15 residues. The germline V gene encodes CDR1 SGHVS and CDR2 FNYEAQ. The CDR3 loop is CASSRQGASNTEAFI. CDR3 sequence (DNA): TGTGCCAGCAGCCGACAGGGGGCCTCGAACACTGAAGCTTTCATT.

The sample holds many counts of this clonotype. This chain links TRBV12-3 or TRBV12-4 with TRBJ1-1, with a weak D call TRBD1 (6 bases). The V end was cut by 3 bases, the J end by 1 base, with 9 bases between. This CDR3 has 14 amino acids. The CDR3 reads CASSFLQGNTEAFF. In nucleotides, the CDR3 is TGTGCCAGCAGTTTCCTACAGGGGAACACTGAAGCTTTCTTT.

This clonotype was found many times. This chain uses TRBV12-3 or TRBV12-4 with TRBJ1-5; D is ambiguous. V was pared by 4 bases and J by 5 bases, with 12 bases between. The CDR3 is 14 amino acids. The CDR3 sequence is CASSSRRRDQPQHF. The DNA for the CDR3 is TGTGCCAGCAGTTCCAGGAGAAGGGATCAGCCCCAGCATTTT.

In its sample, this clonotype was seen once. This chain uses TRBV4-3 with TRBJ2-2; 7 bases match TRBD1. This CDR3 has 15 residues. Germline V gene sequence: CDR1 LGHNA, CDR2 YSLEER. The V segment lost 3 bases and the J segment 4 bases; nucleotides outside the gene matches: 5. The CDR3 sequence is CASSHLTGTTGELFF. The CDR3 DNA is TGCGCCAGCAGCCACCTGACAGGGACCACCGGGGAGCTGTTTTTT.

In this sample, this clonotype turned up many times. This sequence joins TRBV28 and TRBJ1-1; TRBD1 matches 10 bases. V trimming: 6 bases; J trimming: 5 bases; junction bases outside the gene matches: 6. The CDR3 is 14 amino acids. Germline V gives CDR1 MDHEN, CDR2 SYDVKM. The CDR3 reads CASSKTGGRTEAFF. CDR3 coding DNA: TGTGCCAGCAGCAAGACAGGGGGCCGGACTGAAGCTTTCTTT.

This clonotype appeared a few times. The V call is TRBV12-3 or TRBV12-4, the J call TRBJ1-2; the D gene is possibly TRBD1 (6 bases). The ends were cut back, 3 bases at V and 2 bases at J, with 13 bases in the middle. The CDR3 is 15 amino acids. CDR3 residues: CASSFLQGSNYGYTF. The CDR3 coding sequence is TGTGCCAGCAGTTTTTTACAGGGCTCGAACTATGGCTACACCTTC.

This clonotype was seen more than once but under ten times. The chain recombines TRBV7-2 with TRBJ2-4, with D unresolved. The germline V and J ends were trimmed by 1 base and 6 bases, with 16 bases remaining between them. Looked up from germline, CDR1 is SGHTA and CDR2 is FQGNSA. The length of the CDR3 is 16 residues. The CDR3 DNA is TGTGCCAGCAGCTTAGAGTCACTCCGTTCCGGAAACATTCAGTACTTC. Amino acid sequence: CASSLESLRSGNIQYF. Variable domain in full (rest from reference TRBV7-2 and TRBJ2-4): GAGVSQSPSNKVTEKGKDVELRCDPISGHTALYWYRQSLGQGLEFLIYFQGNSAPDKSGLPSDRFSAERTGGSVSTLTIQRTQQEDSAVYLCASSLESLRSGNIQYFGAGTRLSVL.

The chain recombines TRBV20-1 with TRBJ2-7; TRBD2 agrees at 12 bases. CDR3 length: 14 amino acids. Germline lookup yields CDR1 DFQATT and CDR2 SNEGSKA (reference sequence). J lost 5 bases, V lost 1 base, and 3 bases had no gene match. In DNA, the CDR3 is TGCAGTGCTAGAGGACTAGCGGGAGCCCACGAGCAGTACTTC. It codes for CSARGLAGAHEQYF.

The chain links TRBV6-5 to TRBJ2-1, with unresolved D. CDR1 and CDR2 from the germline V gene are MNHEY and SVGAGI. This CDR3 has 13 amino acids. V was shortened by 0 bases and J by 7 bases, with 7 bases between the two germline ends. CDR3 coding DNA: TGTGCCAGCAGTTACTCAATCGGGAATGAGCAGTTCTTC. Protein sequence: CASSYSIGNEQFF.

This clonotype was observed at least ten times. The CDR3: CASSGRQEGYGYTF. For the CDR3, the DNA is TGTGCCAGCAGCGGCAGACAGGAGGGCTATGGCTACACCTTC. V usage is TRBV7-2 and J usage is TRBJ1-2; D might be TRBD1 (6 bases). Germline V gene sequence: CDR1 SGHTA, CDR2 FQGNSA. This CDR3 spans 14 amino acids. V lost 5 bases and J lost 4, with 14 bases in between. The whole variable domain, filled in from reference TRBV7-2 and TRBJ1-2, reads GAGVSQSPSNKVTEKGKDVELRCDPISGHTALYWYRQSLGQGLEFLIYFQGNSAPDKSGLPSDRFSAERTGGSVSTLTIQRTQQEDSAVYLCASSGRQEGYGYTFGSGTRLTVV.

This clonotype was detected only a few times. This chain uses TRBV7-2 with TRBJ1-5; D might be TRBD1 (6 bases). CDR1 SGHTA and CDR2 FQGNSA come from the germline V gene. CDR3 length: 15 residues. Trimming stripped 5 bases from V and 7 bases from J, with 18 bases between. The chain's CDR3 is CASSPQGERGQPQHF. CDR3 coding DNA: TGTGCCAGCAGCCCACAGGGTGAAAGGGGCCAGCCCCAGCATTTT.

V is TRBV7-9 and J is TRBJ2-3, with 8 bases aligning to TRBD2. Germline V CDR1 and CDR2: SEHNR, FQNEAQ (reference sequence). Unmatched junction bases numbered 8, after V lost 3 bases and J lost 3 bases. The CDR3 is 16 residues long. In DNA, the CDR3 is TGTGCCAGCAGCTTGATGAGCGGGAGAGGGACAGATACGCAGTATTTT. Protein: CASSLMSGRGTDTQYF. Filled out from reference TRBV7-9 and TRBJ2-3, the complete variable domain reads DTGVSQNPRHKITKRGQNVTFRCDPISEHNRLYWYRQTLGQGPEFLTYFQNEAQLEKSRLLSDRFSAERPKGSFSTLEIQRTEQGDSAMYLCASSLMSGRGTDTQYFGPGTRLTVL.

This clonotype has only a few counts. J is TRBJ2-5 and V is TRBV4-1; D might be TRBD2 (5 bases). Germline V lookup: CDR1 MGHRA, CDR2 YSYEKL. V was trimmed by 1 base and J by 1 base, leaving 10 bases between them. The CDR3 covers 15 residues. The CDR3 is CASSQGEILQETQYF. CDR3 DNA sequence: TGCGCCAGCAGCCAAGGGGAGATACTCCAAGAGACCCAGTACTTC.

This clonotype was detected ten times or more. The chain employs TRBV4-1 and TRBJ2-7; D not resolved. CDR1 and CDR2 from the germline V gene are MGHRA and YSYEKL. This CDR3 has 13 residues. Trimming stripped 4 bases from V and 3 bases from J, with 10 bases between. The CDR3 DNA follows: TGCGCCAGCAGCCCGGCAGGCGGCTACGAGCAGTACGTC. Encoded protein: CASSPAGGYEQYV.

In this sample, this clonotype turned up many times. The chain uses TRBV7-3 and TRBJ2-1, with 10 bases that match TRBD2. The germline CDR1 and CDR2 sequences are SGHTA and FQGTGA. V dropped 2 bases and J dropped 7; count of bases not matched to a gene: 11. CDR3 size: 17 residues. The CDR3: CASSLARLAGEGNEQFF. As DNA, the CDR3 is TGTGCCAGCAGCTTAGCCAGGCTAGCGGGAGAAGGGAATGAGCAGTTCTTC. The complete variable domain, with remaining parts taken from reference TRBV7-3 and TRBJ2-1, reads GAGVSQTPSNKVTEKGKYVELRCDPISGHTALYWYRQSLGQGPEFLIYFQGTGAADDSGLPNDRFFAVRPEGSVSTLKIQRTERGDSAVYLCASSLARLAGEGNEQFFGPGTRLTVL.

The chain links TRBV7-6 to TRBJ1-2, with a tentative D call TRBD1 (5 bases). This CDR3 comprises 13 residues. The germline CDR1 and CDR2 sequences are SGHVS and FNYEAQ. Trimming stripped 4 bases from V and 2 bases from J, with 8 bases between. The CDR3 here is CASSSTENYGYTF. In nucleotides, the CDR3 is TGTGCCAGCAGCTCGACAGAAAACTATGGCTACACCTTC.

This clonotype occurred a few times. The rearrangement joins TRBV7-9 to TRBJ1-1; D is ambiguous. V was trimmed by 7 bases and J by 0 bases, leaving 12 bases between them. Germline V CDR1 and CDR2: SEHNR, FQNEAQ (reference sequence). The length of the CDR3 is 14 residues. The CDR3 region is CASTQMGLNTEAFF. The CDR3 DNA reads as TGTGCCAGCACCCAGATGGGGTTGAACACTGAAGCTTTCTTT.

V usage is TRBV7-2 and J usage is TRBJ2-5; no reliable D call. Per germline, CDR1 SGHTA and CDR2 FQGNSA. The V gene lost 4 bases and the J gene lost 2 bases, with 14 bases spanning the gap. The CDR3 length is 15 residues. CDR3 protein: CASSSDIGPQETQYF. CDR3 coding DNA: TGTGCCAGCAGCTCAGACATAGGACCTCAAGAGACCCAGTACTTC.

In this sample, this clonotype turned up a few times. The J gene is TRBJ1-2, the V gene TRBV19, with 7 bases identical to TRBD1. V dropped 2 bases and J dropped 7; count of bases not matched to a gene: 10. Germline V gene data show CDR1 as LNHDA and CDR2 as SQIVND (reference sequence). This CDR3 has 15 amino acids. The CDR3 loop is CASSIQGVEDSGYTF. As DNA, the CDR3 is TGTGCCAGTAGTATACAGGGGGTCGAAGACTCTGGCTACACCTTC.

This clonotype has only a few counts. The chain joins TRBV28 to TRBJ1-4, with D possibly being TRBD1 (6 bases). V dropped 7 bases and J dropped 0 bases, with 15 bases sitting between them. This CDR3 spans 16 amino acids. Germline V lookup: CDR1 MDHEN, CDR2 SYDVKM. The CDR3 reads CASIMSQGPTNEKLFF. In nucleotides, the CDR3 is TGTGCCAGCATAATGAGTCAGGGGCCAACTAATGAAAAACTGTTTTTT.

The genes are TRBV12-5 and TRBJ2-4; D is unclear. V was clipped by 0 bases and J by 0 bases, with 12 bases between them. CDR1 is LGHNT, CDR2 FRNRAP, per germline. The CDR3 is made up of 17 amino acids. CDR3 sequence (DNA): TGTGCTAGTGGTTTGGTAATTTTGGAACTAGCCAAAAACATTCAGTACTTC. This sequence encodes CASGLVILELAKNIQYF. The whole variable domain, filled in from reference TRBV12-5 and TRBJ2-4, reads DARVTQTPRHKVTEMGQEVTMRCQPILGHNTVFWYRQTMMQGLELLAYFRNRAPLDDSGMPKDRFSAEMPDATLATLKIQPSEPRDSAVYFCASGLVILELAKNIQYFGAGTRLSVL.

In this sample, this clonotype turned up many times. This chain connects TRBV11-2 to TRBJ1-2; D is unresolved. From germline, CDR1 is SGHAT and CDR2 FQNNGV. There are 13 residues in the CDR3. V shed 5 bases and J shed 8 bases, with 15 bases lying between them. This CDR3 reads CASSQGPGWGYTF. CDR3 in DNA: TGTGCCAGCAGCCAAGGTCCGGGGTGGGGCTACACCTTC. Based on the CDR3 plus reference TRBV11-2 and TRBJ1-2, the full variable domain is EAGVAQSPRYKIIEKRQSVAFWCNPISGHATLYWYQQILGQGPKLLIQFQNNGVVDDSQLPKDRFSAERLKGVDSTLKIQPAKLEDSAVYLCASSQGPGWGYTFGSGTRLTVV.